The 25 T cell receptor beta chains listed next were all sequenced from one sample in a study of T cells in Graves' hyperthyroidism and ophthalmopathy. Researchers took RNA transcripts and amplified the TCR beta CDR3 regions from them. In the first-round RT-PCR of the TCR CDR3, the HTBI primer set was used. TCRdb re-derived calls from the multiplex PCR reads in MiXCR, one entry per CDR3 protein. The data show about 560,000 distinct CDR3 sequences, with 15% to 20% seen just once and about 18% held by the top ten. The source material was blood. These receptors were collected from a woman between 18 and 29 years old with Graves' hyperthyroidism.

Concerning this clonotype: Since a much larger clone is just one base distant, this may be a read error. V usage is TRBV12-3 or TRBV12-4 and J usage is TRBJ1-5; D call uncertain. This CDR3 contains 15 residues. The V gene lost 1 base and the J gene lost 3 bases, with 10 bases spanning the gap. CDR3 residues: CASSLVGGVNQPQHF. CDR3 coding DNA: TGTGCCAGCAGTTTAGTCGGAGGAGTCAATCAGCCCCAGCATTTT.

The V call is TRBV28, the J call TRBJ1-4; possible D gene TRBD1, 5 bases. The germline gives CDR1 MDHEN, CDR2 SYDVKM. Trimming stripped 10 bases from V and 7 bases from J, with 22 bases between. The CDR3 loop spans 15 amino acids. This CDR3 reads CATVTGLGGPEKLFF. CDR3 bases: TGTGCCACCGTCACGGGACTTGGGGGACCTGAAAAACTGTTTTTT.

There are many counts of this clonotype. V usage is TRBV20-1 and J usage is TRBJ1-6; 8 bases are a match to TRBD1. CDR1 is DFQATT and CDR2 is SNEGSKA in the germline V gene (reference sequence). With 1 base clipped from V and 10 bases from J, the junction kept 6 bases outside the gene matches. The CDR3 loop spans 14 amino acids. In DNA, the CDR3 is TGCAGTGCTAGAGTGGGACAGGTTAGGTCACCCCTCCACTTT. It is translated as CSARVGQVRSPLHF.

This clonotype was counted ten times or more. This chain links TRBV12-3 or TRBV12-4 with TRBJ2-7, with 7 positions matching TRBD1. The V gene end was trimmed by 4 bases and the J gene end by 7 bases; junction bases not matched to a gene: 13. This CDR3 spans 15 amino acids. The CDR3 here is CASSYRIQGSGEQYF. The CDR3 DNA is TGTGCCAGCAGTTATCGCATACAGGGGTCGGGGGAGCAGTACTTC.

This clonotype was seen many times. This chain links TRBV20-1 with TRBJ2-5, with TRBD2 matching 7 bases. In germline, CDR1 is DFQATT, CDR2 SNEGSKA (reference sequence). CDR3 length equals 11 residues. V was clipped by 4 bases and J by 6 bases; unmatched bases: 2. For the CDR3, the DNA is TGCAGTGCTATGGGGGGGAAGACCCAGTACTTC. Its translation: CSAMGGKTQYF.

This clonotype was observed many times. CDR3 loop: CSARDRGLAGEQYF. The CDR3 DNA follows: TGCAGTGCTAGAGATAGGGGACTAGCGGGCGAGCAGTACTTC. The chain employs TRBV20-1 and TRBJ2-7; TRBD2 matches at 12 bases. V shed 0 bases and J 6 bases; nucleotides not matched to a gene: 3. Germline V CDR1 and CDR2: DFQATT, SNEGSKA (reference sequence). This CDR3 spans 14 amino acids.

The chain joins TRBV20-1 to TRBJ2-5; D possibly corresponds to TRBD2 (6 bases). The germline V gene encodes CDR1 DFQATT and CDR2 SNEGSKA (reference sequence). V was trimmed by 0 bases and J by 0 bases, leaving 11 bases between them. The CDR3 is 15 residues long. The CDR3 DNA sequence: TGCAGTGCTAGAGAGTGGAGGGGTAACCAAGAGACCCAGTACTTC. Protein: CSAREWRGNQETQYF.

The V call is TRBV4-3, the J call TRBJ2-3; the match to TRBD1 covers 7 bases. Germline V gene lookup returns CDR1 LGHNA and CDR2 YSLEER. With 0 bases clipped from V and 1 base from J, the junction kept 7 bases outside the gene matches. CDR3 length: 17 amino acids. CDR3 sequence (DNA): TGCGCCAGCAGCCAAGACAAGACAGGGCCACGCACAGATACGCAGTATTTT. This translates into CASSQDKTGPRTDTQYF.

This clonotype was counted many times. This chain links TRBV18 with TRBJ2-5; TRBD1 or TRBD2 may be the D gene (5 bases each). Germline V gene data show CDR1 as KGHSH and CDR2 as LQKENI. The CDR3 sequence is 15 residues long. V was trimmed by 0 bases and J by 3 bases, leaving 11 bases between them. The CDR3 nucleotides read TGTGCCAGCTCACCACCCGGGGCCAAGGAAGAGACCCAGTACTTC. Its translation is CASSPPGAKEETQYF.

This clonotype was counted ten times or more. V is TRBV6-1 and J is TRBJ2-3, with D possibly TRBD2 on 6 matching bases. V gave up 11 bases and J gave up 0 bases, with 15 bases separating them. Per the germline V gene, CDR1 is MNHNS and CDR2 is SASEGT. This CDR3 spans 14 amino acids. The CDR3 coding sequence is TGTGCCGGCAACCGGGACTCGAGCACAGATACGCAGTATTTT. Translation: CAGNRDSSTDTQYF.

This clonotype was counted many times. The chain has TRBV7-3 and TRBJ1-2; D uncertain. V was shortened by 2 bases and J by 5 bases, with 15 bases between the two germline ends. This CDR3 spans 15 amino acids. CDR1 is SGHTA and CDR2 is FQGTGA in the germline V gene. CDR3 sequence reads: CASSLGPLPSYGYTF. DNA for the CDR3: TGTGCCAGCAGCTTAGGACCGCTTCCTTCATATGGCTACACCTTC.

A few counts support this clonotype. The chain uses TRBV10-1 and TRBJ1-6; D unclear. This CDR3 comprises 15 residues. Trimming took off 2 bases at V and 0 bases at J, with 5 bases between the two ends. Germline V gene lookup returns CDR1 WNHNN and CDR2 SYGVQD (reference sequence). This CDR3 is CASSEENSYNSPLHF. As DNA, the CDR3 is TGCGCCAGCAGTGAGGAGAACTCCTATAATTCACCCCTCCACTTT.

The gene calls are TRBV19 and TRBJ2-1, with D tentatively TRBD1 or TRBD2 (5 bases each). This CDR3 region has 15 residues. Germline V CDR1 and CDR2: LNHDA, SQIVND (reference sequence). The V gene lost 7 bases and the J gene lost 3 bases, with 16 bases spanning the gap. This chain's CDR3 is CASIGGAKGYNEQFF. The CDR3 DNA follows: TGTGCCAGTATTGGGGGAGCGAAAGGCTACAATGAGCAGTTCTTC.

The chain uses TRBV29-1 and TRBJ1-5, with D possibly matching TRBD1 (5 bases). Trimming removed 6 bases from V and 3 bases from J, with 12 bases in between. The CDR3 covers 13 residues. Per the germline V gene, CDR1 is SQVTM and CDR2 is ANQGSEA. The DNA for the CDR3 is TGCAGCGTCACCGGGACGGACAATCAGCCCCAGCATTTT. Protein product: CSVTGTDNQPQHF.

The sample holds a few counts of this clonotype. V usage is TRBV20-1 and J usage is TRBJ1-2, with a possible D match to TRBD1 (5 bases). The CDR3 extends over 13 amino acids. From germline, CDR1 is DFQATT and CDR2 SNEGSKA (reference sequence). The CDR3 loop is CSTARGTENGYTF. The CDR3 coding sequence is TGCAGCACGGCACGGGGCACGGAGAATGGCTACACCTTC.

This clonotype occurred many times. This chain links TRBV7-2 with TRBJ1-2; no definite D call. CDR3 length equals 15 residues. The V and J ends lost 4 bases and 4 bases respectively, with 16 bases between them. The V gene's germline CDR1 is SGHTA and CDR2 FQGNSA. CDR3: CASSSTIAQSYGYTF. CDR3 coding DNA: TGTGCCAGCAGCTCGACGATCGCTCAGAGCTATGGCTACACCTTC.

This clonotype was recorded a few times. V gene TRBV11-3 combines with J gene TRBJ1-4; tentatively, D is TRBD1 (6 bases). The germline V gene has CDR1 SGHNT and CDR2 YENEEA. Trimming left V 1 base short and J 2 bases short, with 14 bases between. This CDR3 comprises 17 residues. The CDR3 DNA reads TGTGCCAGCAGCTTAGGTCGGCAGGGGCGGACTAATGAAAAACTGTTTTTT. Translated, it gives CASSLGRQGRTNEKLFF.

This clonotype was seen many times. The rearrangement joins TRBV5-1 to TRBJ2-7; maybe TRBD1 (5 bases). The CDR3 is 16 amino acids. Germline V gene sequence: CDR1 SGHRS, CDR2 YFSETQ. Trimming removed 4 bases from V and 0 bases from J, with 17 bases in between. The CDR3 reads CASSPKGQGFSYEQYF. The CDR3 nucleotides read TGCGCCAGCAGCCCTAAGGGGCAGGGCTTCTCCTACGAGCAGTACTTC. Variable domain in full (rest from reference TRBV5-1 and TRBJ2-7): KAGVTQTPRYLIKTRGQQVTLSCSPISGHRSVSWYQQTPGQGLQFLFEYFSETQRNKGNFPGRFSGRQFSNSRSEMNVSTLELGDSALYLCASSPKGQGFSYEQYFGPGTRLTVT.

A few counts support this clonotype. The CDR3 nucleotides read TGTGCCAGCAGCTTAGCGCCTAGGAGCTCTGGAAACACCATATATTTT. It is translated as CASSLAPRSSGNTIYF. This chain joins TRBV7-2 and TRBJ1-3; no clear D. V lost 0 bases and J 0 bases, leaving 9 bases between the germline ends. The CDR3 contains 16 residues. The germline gives CDR1 SGHTA, CDR2 FQGNSA. The whole variable domain, remainder taken from reference TRBV7-2 and TRBJ1-3, is GAGVSQSPSNKVTEKGKDVELRCDPISGHTALYWYRQSLGQGLEFLIYFQGNSAPDKSGLPSDRFSAERTGGSVSTLTIQRTQQEDSAVYLCASSLAPRSSGNTIYFGEGSWLTVV.

This clonotype was detected many times. This chain joins TRBV27 and TRBJ2-2; 13 positions agree with TRBD2. The germline V gene encodes CDR1 MNHEY and CDR2 SMNVEV (reference sequence). With V trimmed by 1 base and J by 4 bases, 6 bases remained unmatched. This CDR3 spans 18 amino acids. The CDR3 sequence is CASSLWGLAGSGTGELFF. The CDR3 DNA reads as TGTGCCAGCAGTTTATGGGGACTAGCGGGAAGTGGCACCGGGGAGCTGTTTTTT.

This clonotype occurred many times. The chain has TRBV24-1 and TRBJ1-2; perhaps TRBD1 as D (6 bases). CDR1 is KGHDR, CDR2 SFDVKD, per germline. V lost 0 bases to trimming and J lost 5 bases, with 12 bases between them. The CDR3 runs to 15 residues. CDR3 DNA: TGTGCCACCAGTGATTTGAGGCAGGGGTCGTATGGCTACACCTTC. Its protein is CATSDLRQGSYGYTF.

J is TRBJ2-1 and V is TRBV5-6, with TRBD1 matching 9 bases. J gave up 3 bases and V 1 base, and 11 bases lay outside the gene matches. This CDR3 contains 18 residues. Germline loops: CDR1 SGHDT, CDR2 YYEEEE. CDR3 amino acids: CASSLRTGVLPHYNEQFF. CDR3 sequence (DNA): TGTGCCAGCAGCTTGCGGACAGGGGTTCTCCCACACTACAATGAGCAGTTCTTC.

V usage is TRBV19 and J usage is TRBJ2-1; 7 nucleotides line up with TRBD2. With 5 bases clipped from V and 12 bases from J, the junction kept 13 bases outside the gene matches. The CDR3 is 14 residues long. Per germline, CDR1 LNHDA and CDR2 SQIVND (reference sequence). The CDR3 coding sequence is TGTGCCAGTAGTGAGGCGGGGGTCCCTCCTGGGCAGTTCTTC. Its translation: CASSEAGVPPGQFF.

The table lists this clonotype with a few counts. The chain is built from TRBV20-1 and TRBJ1-1; D is perhaps TRBD1 (6 bases). The CDR3 is 14 amino acids. Trimming removed 5 bases from V and 2 bases from J, with 15 bases in between. Germline V gene lookup returns CDR1 DFQATT and CDR2 SNEGSKA (reference sequence). Here the CDR3 reads CSAPGGGYNTEAFF. In nucleotides, the CDR3 is TGCAGTGCTCCGGGGGGGGGCTATAACACTGAAGCTTTCTTT.

Comments on this clonotype: A much larger clone lies a single base off, so this may be a read error. V is TRBV19 and J is TRBJ2-2; TRBD1 matches at 9 bases. The CDR3 contains 14 residues. CDR1 LNHDA and CDR2 SQIVND come from the germline V gene (reference sequence). The CDR3 is CAGSRDRVTGELFF. In DNA, the CDR3 is TGTGCCGGTAGCCGGGACAGGGTTACCGGGGAGCTGTTTTTT.